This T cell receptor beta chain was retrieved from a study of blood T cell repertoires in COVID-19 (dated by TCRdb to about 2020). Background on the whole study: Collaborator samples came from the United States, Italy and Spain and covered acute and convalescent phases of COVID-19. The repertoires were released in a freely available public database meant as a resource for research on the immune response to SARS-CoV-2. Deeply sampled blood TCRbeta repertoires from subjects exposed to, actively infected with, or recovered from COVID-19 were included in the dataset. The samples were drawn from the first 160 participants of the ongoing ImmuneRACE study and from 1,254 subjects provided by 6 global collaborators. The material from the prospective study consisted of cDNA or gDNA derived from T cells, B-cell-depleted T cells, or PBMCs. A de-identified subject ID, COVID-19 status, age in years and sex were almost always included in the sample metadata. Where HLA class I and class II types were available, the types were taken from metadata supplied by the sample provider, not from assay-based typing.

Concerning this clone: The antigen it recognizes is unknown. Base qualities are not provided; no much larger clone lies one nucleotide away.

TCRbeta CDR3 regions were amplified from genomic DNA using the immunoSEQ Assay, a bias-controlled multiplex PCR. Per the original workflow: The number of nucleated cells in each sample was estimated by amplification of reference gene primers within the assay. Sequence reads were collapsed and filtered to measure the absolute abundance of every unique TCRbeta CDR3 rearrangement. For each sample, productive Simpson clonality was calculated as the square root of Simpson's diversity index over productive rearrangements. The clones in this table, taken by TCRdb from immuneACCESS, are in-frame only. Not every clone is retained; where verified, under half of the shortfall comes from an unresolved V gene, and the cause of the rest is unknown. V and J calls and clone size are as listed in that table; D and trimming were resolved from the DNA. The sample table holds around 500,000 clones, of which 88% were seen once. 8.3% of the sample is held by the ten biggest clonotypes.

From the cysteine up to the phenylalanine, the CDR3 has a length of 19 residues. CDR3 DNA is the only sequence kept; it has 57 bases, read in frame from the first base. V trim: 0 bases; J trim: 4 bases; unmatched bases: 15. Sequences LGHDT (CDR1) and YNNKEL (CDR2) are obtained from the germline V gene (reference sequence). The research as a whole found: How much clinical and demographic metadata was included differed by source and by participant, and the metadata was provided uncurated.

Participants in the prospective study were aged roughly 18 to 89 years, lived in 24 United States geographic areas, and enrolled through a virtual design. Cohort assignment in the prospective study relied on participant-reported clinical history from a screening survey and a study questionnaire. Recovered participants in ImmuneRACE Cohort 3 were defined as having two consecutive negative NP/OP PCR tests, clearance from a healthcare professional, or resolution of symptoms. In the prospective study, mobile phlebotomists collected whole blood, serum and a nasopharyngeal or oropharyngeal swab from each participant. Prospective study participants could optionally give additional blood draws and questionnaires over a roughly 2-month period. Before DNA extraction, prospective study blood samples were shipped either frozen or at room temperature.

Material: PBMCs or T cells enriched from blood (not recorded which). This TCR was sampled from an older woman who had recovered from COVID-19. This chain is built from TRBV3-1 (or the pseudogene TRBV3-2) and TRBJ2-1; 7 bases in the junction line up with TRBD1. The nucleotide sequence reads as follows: TGTGCCAGCAGCCAAGATCTACCAAGGGGGACAGCTTATTACAATGAGCAGTTCTTC. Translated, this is CASSQDLPRGTAYYNEQFF.